Given below is one T cell receptor (beta chain) in context. This specimen belongs to a study of blood T cell repertoires in COVID-19. Background on the study: Acute and convalescent COVID-19 specimens originated in the United States, Italy and Spain. PBMCs, B-cell-depleted T cells, or T cells provided the cDNA or gDNA that made up the material.

The authors' processing: Reference gene primer amplification in the assay estimated nucleated cell counts. Sequencing used immunoSEQ multiplex PCR; TCRdb keeps in-frame clones, though not all of them. That table gives V, J and clone size, and the DNA gave D and trimming. The data contain about 230,000 clones, 65% to 90% of them singletons. The ends lost 4 bases at V and 3 bases at J; junction bases unmatched: 5. Germline CDR1 SGHRS, CDR2 YFSETQ. CDR3 length: 14 residues. The J gene is TRBJ2-7, the V gene TRBV5-1; 9 bases fit TRBD1. This TCR was recovered from a woman aged 45 to 65 with acute or convalescent COVID-19. Sequencing was performed on peripheral blood. The CDR3 here is CASSPGQGIYEQYF. The CDR3 nucleotides are TGCGCCAGCAGCCCGGGACAGGGTATCTACGAGCAGTACTTC.